Listed below are T cell receptor beta chains from one sample, sequenced in a study of response to subunit inactivated influenza vaccine. TCRdb analysed the RT-PCR reads with MiXCR anew, one entry per CDR3 protein. The sample holds about 170,000 distinct CDR3 sequences, approximately 12% seen once. The same sample was also used in a study of T cells expressing NK-cell markers.

The sample here was CD8+ T cells sorted from PBMCs, taken 11 to 12 days after vaccination. The receptor set was obtained from a man aged 45-60 years who received an inactivated influenza vaccine. CDR3s include the opening cysteine and the closing phenylalanine or tryptophan. D genes are given only for firm matches. Part of the rows lack a size; the others show once, few, many or a class for expanded clones.

clone size: few; J gene: TRBJ2-7; V gene: TRBV11-2; D gene: TRBD2; CDR3 protein: CASSLDPSGGPTYEQYF; CDR3 DNA: TGTGCCAGCAGCTTAGATCCAAGCGGGGGCCCTACCTACGAGCAGTACTTC
clone size: few; J gene: TRBJ2-5; V gene: TRBV6-1; D gene: -; CDR3 protein: CASSPGSYQETQYF; CDR3 DNA: TGTGCCAGCAGCCCGGGGAGTTACCAAGAGACCCAGTACTTC
clone size: -; J gene: TRBJ2-7; V gene: TRBV20-1; D gene: TRBD2; CDR3 protein: CSAREISGRVEQYF; CDR3 DNA: TGCAGTGCTAGAGAGATTAGCGGGAGAGTCGAGCAGTACTTC
clone size: many; J gene: TRBJ1-2; V gene: TRBV2; D gene: -; CDR3 protein: CASSEGSEFNYGYTF; CDR3 DNA: TGTGCCAGCAGTGAAGGCTCAGAGTTTAACTATGGCTACACCTTC
clone size: -; J gene: TRBJ2-7; V gene: TRBV9; D gene: -; CDR3 protein: CASSANPSSAVYEQYF; CDR3 DNA: TGTGCCAGCAGCGCCAATCCTTCTAGCGCGGTCTACGAGCAGTACTTC
clone size: many; J gene: TRBJ2-7; V gene: TRBV7-6; D gene: TRBD1; CDR3 protein: CASSLTGGRGNLEQYF; CDR3 DNA: TGTGCCAGCAGTTTGACAGGGGGAAGGGGTAATCTCGAGCAGTACTTC
clone size: -; J gene: TRBJ1-1; V gene: TRBV7-9; D gene: -; CDR3 protein: CASSLSNTDGEAFF; CDR3 DNA: TGTGCCAGCAGCTTAAGTAATACGGACGGTGAAGCTTTCTTT
clone size: -; J gene: TRBJ2-6; V gene: TRBV7-6; D gene: -; CDR3 protein: CASSWTVLSGANVLTF; CDR3 DNA: TGTGCCAGCAGCTGGACAGTTCTCTCTGGGGCCAACGTCCTGACTTTC
clone size: few; J gene: TRBJ2-7; V gene: TRBV28; D gene: -; CDR3 protein: CASSLQDSSYEQYF; CDR3 DNA: TGTGCCAGCAGTTTGCAGGACTCATCCTACGAGCAGTACTTC
clone size: many; J gene: TRBJ2-7; V gene: TRBV7-2; D gene: -; CDR3 protein: CASSLAGSYEQYF; CDR3 DNA: TGTGCCAGCAGCTTGGCCGGATCCTACGAGCAGTACTTC
clone size: -; J gene: TRBJ2-7; V gene: TRBV3-1; D gene: TRBD1; CDR3 protein: CASSHDRGLSYEQYF; CDR3 DNA: TGTGCCAGCAGCCATGACAGGGGACTCTCCTACGAGCAGTACTTC
clone size: few; J gene: TRBJ2-5; V gene: TRBV25-1; D gene: TRBD2; CDR3 protein: CASSEWGGRETQYF; CDR3 DNA: TGTGCCAGCAGTGAATGGGGAGGGAGGGAGACCCAGTACTTC
clone size: -; J gene: TRBJ1-3; V gene: TRBV20-1; D gene: -; CDR3 protein: CSACDPASGNTIYF; CDR3 DNA: TGCAGTGCCTGCGACCCAGCCTCTGGAAACACCATATATTTT
clone size: -; J gene: TRBJ1-6; V gene: TRBV4-1; D gene: -; CDR3 protein: CASSQRDKSPLHF; CDR3 DNA: TGCGCCAGCAGCCAGAGGGACAAATCACCCCTCCACTTT
clone size: -; J gene: TRBJ2-1; V gene: TRBV12-5; D gene: TRBD2; CDR3 protein: CASARGVHNEQFF; CDR3 DNA: TGTGCTAGTGCGCGGGGGGTCCACAATGAGCAGTTCTTC
clone size: many; J gene: TRBJ2-1; V gene: TRBV29-1; D gene: -; CDR3 protein: CSASREGDNEQFF; CDR3 DNA: TGCAGCGCTTCCCGCGAGGGAGATAATGAGCAGTTCTTC
clone size: -; J gene: TRBJ2-7; V gene: TRBV13; D gene: TRBD2; CDR3 protein: CASSFRASGAMAEEQYF; CDR3 DNA: TGTGCCAGCAGCTTTCGGGCTAGCGGGGCTATGGCGGAGGAGCAGTACTTC
clone size: -; J gene: TRBJ2-2; V gene: TRBV10-3; D gene: TRBD2; CDR3 protein: CAISGLAGNTGELFF; CDR3 DNA: TGTGCCATCAGTGGTCTAGCGGGGAACACCGGGGAGCTGTTTTTT
clone size: few; J gene: TRBJ2-3; V gene: TRBV12-3/TRBV12-4; D gene: -; CDR3 protein: CASSHRTDTQYF; CDR3 DNA: TGTGCCAGCAGCCACCGCACAGATACGCAGTATTTT
clone size: -; J gene: TRBJ2-1; V gene: TRBV21-1; D gene: -; CDR3 protein: CASSLRLLTGRYNEQFF; CDR3 DNA: TGTGCCAGCAGCCTACGACTCTTGACAGGGCGGTACAATGAGCAGTTCTTC
clone size: many; J gene: TRBJ2-3; V gene: TRBV29-1; D gene: -; CDR3 protein: CSVEGLPSTDTQYF; CDR3 DNA: TGCAGCGTTGAAGGGCTGCCTAGCACAGATACGCAGTATTTT
clone size: many; J gene: TRBJ2-7; V gene: TRBV12-3/TRBV12-4; D gene: -; CDR3 protein: CASSIGTWGYEQYF; CDR3 DNA: TGTGCCAGCAGTATCGGGACTTGGGGCTACGAGCAGTACTTC
clone size: few; J gene: TRBJ2-1; V gene: TRBV29-1; D gene: TRBD2; CDR3 protein: CSVEPSGVENEQFF; CDR3 DNA: TGCAGCGTTGAACCTAGCGGGGTAGAGAATGAGCAGTTCTTC
clone size: many; J gene: TRBJ2-3; V gene: TRBV29-1; D gene: TRBD2; CDR3 protein: CSVEGLAGSTDTQYF; CDR3 DNA: TGCAGCGTTGAAGGACTAGCGGGTAGCACAGATACGCAGTATTTT
clone size: few; J gene: TRBJ2-1; V gene: TRBV4-2; D gene: TRBD1; CDR3 protein: CASSLQGQGMEQFF; CDR3 DNA: TGTGCCAGCAGCCTACAGGGACAGGGGATGGAGCAGTTCTTC
clone size: few; J gene: TRBJ2-2; V gene: TRBV6-2/TRBV6-3; D gene: -; CDR3 protein: CASSYGGEWNTGELFF; CDR3 DNA: TGTGCCAGCAGTTACGGTGGGGAGTGGAACACCGGGGAGCTGTTTTTT
clone size: many; J gene: TRBJ2-7; V gene: TRBV9; D gene: TRBD1; CDR3 protein: CASSVTGAPRGEQYF; CDR3 DNA: TGTGCCAGCAGCGTTACAGGGGCCCCGAGGGGGGAGCAGTACTTC
clone size: -; J gene: TRBJ2-5; V gene: TRBV6-2/TRBV6-3; D gene: -; CDR3 protein: CASEQENQETQYF; CDR3 DNA: TGTGCCAGTGAACAGGAGAACCAAGAGACCCAGTACTTC
clone size: few; J gene: TRBJ1-6; V gene: TRBV4-1; D gene: TRBD1; CDR3 protein: CASSYGQGHNSPLHF; CDR3 DNA: TGCGCCAGCAGCTACGGACAGGGCCACAATTCACCCCTCCACTTT
clone size: few; J gene: TRBJ2-7; V gene: TRBV5-1; D gene: -; CDR3 protein: CASSLEPQGTPFTEQYF; CDR3 DNA: TGCGCCAGCAGCTTGGAGCCCCAGGGGACGCCCTTCACCGAGCAGTACTTC
clone size: -; J gene: TRBJ1-4; V gene: TRBV28; D gene: -; CDR3 protein: CASSPAPSNEKLFF; CDR3 DNA: TGTGCCAGCAGTCCCGCTCCGAGTAATGAAAAACTGTTTTTT
clone size: -; J gene: TRBJ2-7; V gene: TRBV30; D gene: -; CDR3 protein: CAWMYESGEQYF; CDR3 DNA: TGTGCCTGGATGTACGAGTCCGGCGAGCAGTACTTC
clone size: few; J gene: TRBJ2-1; V gene: TRBV9; D gene: TRBD2; CDR3 protein: CASSVGGRAGEQFF; CDR3 DNA: TGTGCCAGCAGCGTAGGCGGGAGGGCGGGGGAGCAGTTCTTC
clone size: -; J gene: TRBJ2-7; V gene: TRBV20-1; D gene: -; CDR3 protein: CSAGAVSSYEQYF; CDR3 DNA: TGCAGTGCGGGGGCCGTTAGTTCCTACGAGCAGTACTTC
clone size: few; J gene: TRBJ1-1; V gene: TRBV20-1; D gene: -; CDR3 protein: CSAPQGRTEAFF; CDR3 DNA: TGCAGTGCTCCTCAGGGGCGCACTGAAGCTTTCTTT
clone size: -; J gene: TRBJ2-3; V gene: TRBV4-2; D gene: TRBD2; CDR3 protein: CASSRNNRGGPTDTQYF; CDR3 DNA: TGTGCCAGCAGCCGAAATAACCGGGGGGGCCCGACAGATACGCAGTATTTT
clone size: -; J gene: TRBJ2-1; V gene: TRBV4-3; D gene: -; CDR3 protein: CASSQDLKRELKNEQFF; CDR3 DNA: TGCGCCAGCAGCCAAGATCTCAAGAGGGAGTTAAAGAATGAGCAGTTCTTC
clone size: -; J gene: TRBJ2-2; V gene: TRBV24-1; D gene: -; CDR3 protein: CATSDVTGNTGELFF; CDR3 DNA: TGTGCCACCAGTGATGTCACAGGGAACACCGGGGAGCTGTTTTTT
clone size: -; J gene: TRBJ2-2; V gene: TRBV12-3/TRBV12-4; D gene: -; CDR3 protein: CASSLVGLPINTGELFF; CDR3 DNA: TGTGCCAGCAGTTTAGTGGGCCTCCCGATAAACACCGGGGAGCTGTTTTTT
clone size: few; J gene: TRBJ1-2; V gene: TRBV7-9; D gene: TRBD1; CDR3 protein: CASSLTQGANGYTF; CDR3 DNA: TGTGCCAGCAGCTTAACACAGGGGGCGAATGGCTACACCTTC
clone size: many; J gene: TRBJ2-1; V gene: TRBV2; D gene: TRBD2; CDR3 protein: CASSPGTSGYNEQFF; CDR3 DNA: TGTGCCAGCAGTCCCGGGACTAGCGGATACAATGAGCAGTTCTTC
clone size: few; J gene: TRBJ2-7; V gene: TRBV7-6; D gene: -; CDR3 protein: CASSFGPTYEQYF; CDR3 DNA: TGTGCCAGCAGCTTTGGACCAACCTACGAGCAGTACTTC
clone size: -; J gene: TRBJ2-2; V gene: TRBV15; D gene: TRBD2; CDR3 protein: CATSRGGGALRTGELFF; CDR3 DNA: TGTGCCACCAGCAGAGGCGGGGGGGCCTTGAGGACCGGGGAGCTGTTTTTT
clone size: few; J gene: TRBJ1-5; V gene: TRBV7-8; D gene: -; CDR3 protein: CASSLGGSSNQPQHF; CDR3 DNA: TGTGCCAGCAGCTTAGGAGGTAGTTCCAATCAGCCCCAGCATTTT